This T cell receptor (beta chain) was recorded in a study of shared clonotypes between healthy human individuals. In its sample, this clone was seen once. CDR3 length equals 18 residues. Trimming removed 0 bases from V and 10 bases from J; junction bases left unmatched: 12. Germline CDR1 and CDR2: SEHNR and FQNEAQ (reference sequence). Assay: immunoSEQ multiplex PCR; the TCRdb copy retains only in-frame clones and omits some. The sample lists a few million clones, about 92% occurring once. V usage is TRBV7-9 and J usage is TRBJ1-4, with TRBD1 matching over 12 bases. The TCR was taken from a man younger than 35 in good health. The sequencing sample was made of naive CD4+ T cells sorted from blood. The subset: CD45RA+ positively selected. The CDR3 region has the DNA TGTGCCAGCAGCTTAGCGTTGGGACAGGGGGCATCAATCGGAAAACTGTTTTTT. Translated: CASSLALGQGASIGKLFF. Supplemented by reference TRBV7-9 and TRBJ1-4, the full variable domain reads DTGVSQNPRHKITKRGQNVTFRCDPISEHNRLYWYRQTLGQGPEFLTYFQNEAQLEKSRLLSDRFSAERPKGSFSTLEIQRTEQGDSAMYLCASSLALGQGASIGKLFFGSGTQLSVL.